This T cell receptor (beta chain) was identified during a study of CD8+CD57+ T cells in acquired aplastic anemia. Study background: The DNA of sorted CD4+ and CD8+ cells averaged approximately 2.9 ug.

Study observations and caveats: In CD8+ cells, Simpson's diversity showed no significant difference between patients and controls.

In its sample, this clonotype was seen many times. The antigen is not known. Germline-derived CDR1 and CDR2 are MNHEY and SVGAGI. V lost 5 bases and J lost 6; bases outside the gene matches: 9. This CDR3 has 15 amino acids. The TCR beta profiling, which covered VDJ combination and CDR3 sequence, was carried out using genomic DNA as the template. TCRdb reprocessed the reads with MiXCR, giving one entry per CDR3 protein. Counted here are approximately 300,000 distinct CDR3 sequences, about three fifths occurring once; the ten biggest clones make up 1.3%. Sequencing involved patients with CD8+CD57+ cell expansion previously shown by flow cytometry. All patients had severe acquired aplastic anemia.

This chain links TRBV6-5 with TRBJ2-1; the match to TRBD2 covers 8 bases. The sample comprised sorted CD4+, CD8+, or CD8+CD57+ T cells (not recorded which) from PBMCs. This TCR was recovered from a human donor with aplastic anemia. The CDR3 sequence: CASSPPGLVSNEQFF. The CDR3 DNA sequence: TGTGCCAGCAGTCCCCCGGGACTAGTGTCCAATGAGCAGTTCTTC.